These T cell receptor beta chains were read from a single sample in a study of blood T cell repertoires in COVID-19. The protocol was immunoSEQ multiplex PCR, while the TCRdb copy is restricted to in-frame clones and leaves out a portion. The data hold about 250,000 clones, with approximately 85% observed a single time. Sequenced input: peripheral blood. The receptors shown here come from a man aged 45-60 years with acute or convalescent COVID-19. The CDR3 runs from the conserved cysteine through the conserved F or W. D genes are given only for firm matches. Only some rows state a clone size, as once, few, many or a class for expanded clones.

cdr3_aa: CASSRGGLGNEKLFF
cdr3_nt: TGTGCCAGTAGTCGCGGAGGGTTAGGTAATGAAAAACTGTTTTTT
clone_size: -
d_call: -
v_call: TRBV19
j_call: TRBJ1-4

cdr3_aa: CASSPRHGADTQYF
cdr3_nt: TGTGCCAGCAGCCCCAGGCACGGTGCAGATACGCAGTATTTT
clone_size: -
d_call: -
v_call: TRBV7-3
j_call: TRBJ2-3

cdr3_aa: CASSFGGAGEKLFF
cdr3_nt: TGTGCCAGCAGTTTTGGGGGCGCGGGTGAAAAACTGTTTTTT
clone_size: -
d_call: -
v_call: TRBV28
j_call: TRBJ1-4

cdr3_aa: CASSPRDNRNTEAFF
cdr3_nt: TGCGCCAGCAGCCCGAGGGACAACAGGAACACTGAAGCTTTCTTT
clone_size: once
d_call: -
v_call: TRBV4-1
j_call: TRBJ1-1

cdr3_aa: CASSRSGGSNQPQHF
cdr3_nt: TGTGCCAGCAGCCGAAGTGGGGGGAGCAATCAGCCCCAGCATTTT
clone_size: few
d_call: -
v_call: TRBV2
j_call: TRBJ1-5

cdr3_aa: CASSPRTVMNTEAFF
cdr3_nt: TGTGCCAGCAGTCCCCGGACAGTCATGAACACTGAAGCTTTCTTT
clone_size: -
d_call: -
v_call: TRBV28
j_call: TRBJ1-1

cdr3_aa: CATGRGMNTEAFF
cdr3_nt: TGTGCCACCGGGCGGGGAATGAACACTGAAGCTTTCTTT
clone_size: -
d_call: -
v_call: TRBV7-2
j_call: TRBJ1-1

cdr3_aa: CASSYRTGGGLYEQYF
cdr3_nt: TGTGCCAGCAGTTACCGGACAGGGGGCGGGCTTTACGAGCAGTACTTC
clone_size: -
d_call: TRBD1
v_call: TRBV6-5
j_call: TRBJ2-7

cdr3_aa: CASRAKYGGLGETQYF
cdr3_nt: TGTGCCAGCAGAGCTAAATACGGGGGTCTCGGAGAGACCCAGTACTTC
clone_size: -
d_call: -
v_call: TRBV7-6
j_call: TRBJ2-5

cdr3_aa: CASRKSRDSRNQPQHF
cdr3_nt: TGTGCCAGCAGGAAGAGCAGGGATTCGCGCAATCAGCCCCAGCATTTT
clone_size: -
d_call: -
v_call: TRBV27
j_call: TRBJ1-5

cdr3_aa: CAISLDRVGQPQHF
cdr3_nt: TGTGCCATCAGTTTGGACAGGGTAGGTCAGCCCCAGCATTTT
clone_size: -
d_call: TRBD1
v_call: TRBV10-3
j_call: TRBJ1-5

cdr3_aa: CASSPPGNGYGYTF
cdr3_nt: TGTGCCAGCAGCCCGCCAGGGAACGGATATGGCTACACCTTC
clone_size: few
d_call: -
v_call: TRBV11-2
j_call: TRBJ1-2

cdr3_aa: CASSPTGVDYEQYF
cdr3_nt: TGCGCCAGCAGCCCAACAGGGGTGGACTACGAGCAGTACTTC
clone_size: few
d_call: TRBD1
v_call: TRBV5-1
j_call: TRBJ2-7

cdr3_aa: CASSLQGGGGELFF
cdr3_nt: TGTGCCAGCAGTTTACAGGGGGGCGGCGGGGAGCTGTTTTTT
clone_size: -
d_call: TRBD1
v_call: TRBV6-2/TRBV6-3
j_call: TRBJ2-2

cdr3_aa: CASSPQGRVNVYGYTF
cdr3_nt: TGTGCCAGCAGCCCCCAGGGGCGAGTTAATGTCTATGGCTACACCTTC
clone_size: -
d_call: -
v_call: TRBV7-9
j_call: TRBJ1-2

cdr3_aa: CASSLGQGGYNEQFF
cdr3_nt: TGTGCCAGCAGTTTAGGGCAGGGGGGATACAATGAGCAGTTCTTC
clone_size: -
d_call: -
v_call: TRBV27
j_call: TRBJ2-1

cdr3_aa: CSASIFVETQYF
cdr3_nt: TGCAGTGCTAGTATCTTTGTGGAGACCCAGTACTTC
clone_size: -
d_call: -
v_call: TRBV20-1
j_call: TRBJ2-5

cdr3_aa: CASRSRPTTNEKLFF
cdr3_nt: TGTGCCAGCAGAAGCCGCCCGACAACTAATGAAAAACTGTTTTTT
clone_size: -
d_call: -
v_call: TRBV6-5
j_call: TRBJ1-4

cdr3_aa: CASSQYGTGLSGNTIYF
cdr3_nt: TGTGCCAGCAGCCAATACGGGACAGGGCTCTCTGGAAACACCATATATTTT
clone_size: -
d_call: TRBD1
v_call: TRBV3-1/TRBV3-2
j_call: TRBJ1-3

cdr3_aa: CASSLLALARETQYF
cdr3_nt: TGTGCCAGCAGTTTATTAGCGCTAGCAAGGGAGACCCAGTACTTC
clone_size: -
d_call: -
v_call: TRBV27
j_call: TRBJ2-5

cdr3_aa: CASRTGTGNSPLHF
cdr3_nt: TGTGCCAGCAGGACCGGGACAGGGAATTCACCCCTCCACTTT
clone_size: -
d_call: TRBD1
v_call: TRBV6-5
j_call: TRBJ1-6

cdr3_aa: CASSLLPDRVSPLHF
cdr3_nt: TGTGCCAGCAGCTTACTCCCGGACAGGGTCTCACCCCTCCACTTT
clone_size: -
d_call: TRBD1
v_call: TRBV7-3
j_call: TRBJ1-6

cdr3_aa: CASRLGHEQYF
cdr3_nt: TGTGCCAGCAGACTAGGCCATGAGCAGTACTTC
clone_size: -
d_call: -
v_call: TRBV12-3/TRBV12-4
j_call: TRBJ2-7

cdr3_aa: CAWSATGATNEKLFF
cdr3_nt: TGTGCCTGGAGCGCGACAGGGGCAACTAATGAAAAACTGTTTTTT
clone_size: -
d_call: TRBD1
v_call: TRBV30
j_call: TRBJ1-4

cdr3_aa: CASSPLTGSSNQPQHF
cdr3_nt: TGTGCCAGTAGTCCGTTGACAGGGAGTTCCAATCAGCCCCAGCATTTT
clone_size: -
d_call: TRBD1
v_call: TRBV19
j_call: TRBJ1-5

cdr3_aa: CASSRIQGGGETQYF
cdr3_nt: TGTGCCAGCAGCCGAATCCAGGGGGGTGGGGAGACCCAGTACTTC
clone_size: -
d_call: -
v_call: TRBV11-3
j_call: TRBJ2-5

cdr3_aa: CASSMGREVDTQYF
cdr3_nt: TGTGCCAGTAGTATGGGCAGGGAAGTAGATACGCAGTATTTT
clone_size: -
d_call: -
v_call: TRBV19
j_call: TRBJ2-3

cdr3_aa: CASSPSPSSGANVLTF
cdr3_nt: TGTGCCAGCAGTCCTTCACCTAGCTCTGGGGCCAACGTCCTGACTTTC
clone_size: -
d_call: -
v_call: TRBV27
j_call: TRBJ2-6

cdr3_aa: CASSLVAGGRKTGELFF
cdr3_nt: TGTGCCAGCAGCTTAGTAGCGGGGGGGCGAAAGACCGGGGAGCTGTTTTTT
clone_size: -
d_call: TRBD2
v_call: TRBV7-2
j_call: TRBJ2-2

cdr3_aa: CASSLRDRDGNTIYF
cdr3_nt: TGTGCCAGCTCACTCCGGGACAGGGATGGAAACACCATATATTTT
clone_size: -
d_call: TRBD1
v_call: TRBV18
j_call: TRBJ1-3

cdr3_aa: CASSLQGRTEAFF
cdr3_nt: TGTGCCAGCAGTTTACAGGGTAGGACTGAAGCTTTCTTT
clone_size: -
d_call: -
v_call: TRBV12-3/TRBV12-4
j_call: TRBJ1-1

cdr3_aa: CASSVHREQYF
cdr3_nt: TGTGCCAGCAGCGTACACCGCGAGCAGTACTTC
clone_size: -
d_call: -
v_call: TRBV7-2
j_call: TRBJ2-7

cdr3_aa: CASSFEEGAVYTF
cdr3_nt: TGTGCCAGCAGCTTTGAGGAGGGAGCGGTCTACACCTTC
clone_size: -
d_call: -
v_call: TRBV7-9
j_call: TRBJ1-2